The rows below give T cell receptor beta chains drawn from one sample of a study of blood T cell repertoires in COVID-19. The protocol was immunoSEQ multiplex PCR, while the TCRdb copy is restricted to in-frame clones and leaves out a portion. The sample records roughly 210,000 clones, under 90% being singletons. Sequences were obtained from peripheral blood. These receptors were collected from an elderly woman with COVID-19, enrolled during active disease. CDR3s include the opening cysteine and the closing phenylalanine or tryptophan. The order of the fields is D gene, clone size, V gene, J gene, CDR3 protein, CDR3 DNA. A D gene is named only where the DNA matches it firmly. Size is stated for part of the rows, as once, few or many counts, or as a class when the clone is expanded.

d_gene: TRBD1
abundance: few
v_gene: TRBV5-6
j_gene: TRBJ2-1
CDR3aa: CASSFGTGSSYNEQFF
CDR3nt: TGTGCCAGCAGCTTTGGGACAGGGAGCTCCTACAATGAGCAGTTCTTC

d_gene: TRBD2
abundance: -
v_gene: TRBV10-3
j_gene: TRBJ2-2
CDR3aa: CAISESTRGGRNTGELFF
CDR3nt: TGTGCCATCAGTGAGTCGACTCGCGGGGGGCGGAACACCGGGGAGCTGTTTTTT

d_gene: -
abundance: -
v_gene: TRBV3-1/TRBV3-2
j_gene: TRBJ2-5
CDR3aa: CASSHIQGTPFTETQYF
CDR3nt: TGTGCCAGCAGCCATATACAGGGAACACCTTTTACGGAGACCCAGTACTTC

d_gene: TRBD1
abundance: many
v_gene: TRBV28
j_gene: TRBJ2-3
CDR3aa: CASSSPGQGTGTDTQYF
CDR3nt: TGTGCCAGCAGTTCACCGGGACAGGGGACGGGTACAGATACGCAGTATTTT

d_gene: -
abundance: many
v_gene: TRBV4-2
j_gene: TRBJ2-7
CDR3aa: CASSQDWQGSFIYEQYF
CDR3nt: TGTGCCAGCAGCCAAGATTGGCAGGGTAGTTTCATCTACGAGCAGTACTTC

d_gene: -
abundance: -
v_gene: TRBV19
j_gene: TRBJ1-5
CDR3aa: CASSIGWEGGPGNQPQHF
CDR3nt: TGTGCCAGTAGTATAGGGTGGGAGGGGGGCCCCGGCAATCAGCCCCAGCATTTT

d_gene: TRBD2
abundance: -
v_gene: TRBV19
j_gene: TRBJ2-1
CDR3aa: CASSISPTGGGVRNEQFF
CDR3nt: TGTGCCAGTAGTATAAGTCCTACTGGGGGGGGTGTTCGCAATGAGCAGTTCTTC

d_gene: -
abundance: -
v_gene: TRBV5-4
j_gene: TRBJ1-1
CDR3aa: CASSLREENTEAFF
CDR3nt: TGTGCCAGCAGCTTGCGAGAAGAGAACACTGAAGCTTTCTTT

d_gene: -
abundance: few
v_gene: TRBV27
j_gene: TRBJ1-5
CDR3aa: CASSSLRVGGNQPQHF
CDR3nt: TGTGCCAGCAGTTCCCTCAGGGTAGGAGGCAATCAGCCCCAGCATTTT

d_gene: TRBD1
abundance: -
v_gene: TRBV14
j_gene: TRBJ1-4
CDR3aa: CASSQGLDRANEKLFF
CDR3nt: TGTGCCAGCAGCCAAGGGTTGGACAGGGCTAATGAAAAACTGTTTTTT

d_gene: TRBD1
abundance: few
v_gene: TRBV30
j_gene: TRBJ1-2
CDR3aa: CAWSAPTRSTGSVYGYTF
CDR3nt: TGTGCCTGGAGTGCCCCTACCCGATCGACAGGGAGCGTCTATGGCTACACCTTC

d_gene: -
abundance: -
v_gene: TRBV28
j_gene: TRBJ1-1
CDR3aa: CASSTPGAREAFF
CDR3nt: TGTGCCAGCAGTACTCCAGGGGCTCGGGAAGCTTTCTTT

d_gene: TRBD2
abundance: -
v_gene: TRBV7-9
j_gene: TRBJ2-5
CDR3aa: CASSSSGVETQYF
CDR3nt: TGTGCCAGCAGTTCTAGCGGGGTGGAGACCCAGTACTTC

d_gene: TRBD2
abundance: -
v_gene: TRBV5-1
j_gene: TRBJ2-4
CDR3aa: CASSMDLAGGKNIQYF
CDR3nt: TGCGCCAGCAGCATGGATCTAGCGGGGGGAAAAAACATTCAGTACTTC

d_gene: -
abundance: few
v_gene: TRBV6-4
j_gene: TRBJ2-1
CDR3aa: CASSNTSSYNEQFF
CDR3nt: TGTGCCAGCAGTAATACAAGCTCCTACAATGAGCAGTTCTTC

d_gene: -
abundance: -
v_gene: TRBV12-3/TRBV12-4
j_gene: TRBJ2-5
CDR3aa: CASSFSPQETQYF
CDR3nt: TGTGCCAGCAGTTTTAGCCCCCAAGAGACCCAGTACTTC

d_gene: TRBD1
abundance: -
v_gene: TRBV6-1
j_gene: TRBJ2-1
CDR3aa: CASSEDRGRRNEQFF
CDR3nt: TGTGCCAGCAGTGAAGACAGGGGGCGCAGAAATGAGCAGTTCTTC

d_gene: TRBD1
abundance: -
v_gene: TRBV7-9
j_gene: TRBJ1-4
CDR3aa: CASSLAEGAAKLFF
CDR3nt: TGTGCCAGCAGCTTAGCGGAGGGGGCCGCAAAACTGTTTTTT

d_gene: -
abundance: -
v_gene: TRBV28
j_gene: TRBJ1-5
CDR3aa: CASSSLDSFNQPQHF
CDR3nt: TGTGCCAGCAGTTCCCTCGACAGTTTCAATCAGCCCCAGCATTTT

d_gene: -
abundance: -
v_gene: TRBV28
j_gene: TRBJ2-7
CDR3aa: CASSPGWAGNYEQYF
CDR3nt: TGTGCCAGCAGCCCCGGGTGGGCAGGGAACTACGAGCAGTACTTC

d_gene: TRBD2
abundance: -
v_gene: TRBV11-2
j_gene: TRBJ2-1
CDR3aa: CASSSSGGGYNEQFF
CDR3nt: TGTGCCAGCAGCTCTAGCGGGGGGGGATACAATGAGCAGTTCTTC

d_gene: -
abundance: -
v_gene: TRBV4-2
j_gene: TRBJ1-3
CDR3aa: CASSQELPSSGNTIYF
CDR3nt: TGTGCCAGCAGCCAAGAACTTCCTAGCTCTGGAAACACCATATATTTT

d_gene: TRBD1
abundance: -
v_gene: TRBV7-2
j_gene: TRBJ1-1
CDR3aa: CASSLTGGRGVTEAFF
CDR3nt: TGTGCCAGCAGCTTGACAGGGGGAAGAGGAGTCACTGAAGCTTTCTTT

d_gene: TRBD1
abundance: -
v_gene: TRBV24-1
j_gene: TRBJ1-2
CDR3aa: CATRDRDYGYTF
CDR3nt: TGTGCCACCAGAGACAGGGACTATGGCTACACCTTC

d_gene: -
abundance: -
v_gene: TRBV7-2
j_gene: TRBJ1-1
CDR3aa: CASSYLQGNTEAFF
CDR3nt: TGTGCCAGCAGCTACTTACAGGGGAACACTGAAGCTTTCTTT

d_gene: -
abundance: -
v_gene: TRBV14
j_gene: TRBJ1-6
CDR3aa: CASSQKGNSPLHF
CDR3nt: TGTGCCAGCAGCCAAAAGGGGAATTCACCCCTCCACTTT

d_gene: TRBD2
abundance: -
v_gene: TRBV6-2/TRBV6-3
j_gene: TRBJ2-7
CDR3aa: CASSYLLLAGSYEQYF
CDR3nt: TGTGCCAGCAGTTACTTGTTACTAGCGGGTTCCTACGAGCAGTACTTC

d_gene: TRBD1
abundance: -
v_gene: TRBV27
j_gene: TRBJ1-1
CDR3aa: CASRPQGLENTEAFF
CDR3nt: TGTGCCAGCAGACCACAGGGGTTGGAGAACACTGAAGCTTTCTTT

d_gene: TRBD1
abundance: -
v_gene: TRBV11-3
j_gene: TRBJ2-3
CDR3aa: CASSRGQATDTQYF
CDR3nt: TGTGCCAGCAGCAGGGGACAGGCGACAGATACGCAGTATTTT

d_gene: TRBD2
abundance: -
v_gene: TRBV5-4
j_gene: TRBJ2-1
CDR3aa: CASSSGTSGGGEQFF
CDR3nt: TGTGCCAGCAGCTCCGGGACTAGCGGGGGGGGTGAGCAGTTCTTC

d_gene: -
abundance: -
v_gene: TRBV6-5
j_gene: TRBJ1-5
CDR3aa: CASRGRLASNQPQHF
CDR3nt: TGTGCCAGCAGAGGCCGGTTAGCTAGCAATCAGCCCCAGCATTTT

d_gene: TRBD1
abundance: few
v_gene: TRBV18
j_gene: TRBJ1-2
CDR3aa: CASSRQGDSLYGYTF
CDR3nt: TGTGCCAGCTCCCGACAGGGGGACAGTCTCTATGGCTACACCTTC

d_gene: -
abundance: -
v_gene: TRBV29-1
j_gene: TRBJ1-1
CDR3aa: CSGRGTEAFF
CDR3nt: TGCAGCGGGAGGGGAACTGAAGCTTTCTTT

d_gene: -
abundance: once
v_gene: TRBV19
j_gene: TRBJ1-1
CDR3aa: CASSIYREMNTEAFF
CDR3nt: TGTGCCAGTAGTATCTACAGGGAGATGAACACTGAAGCTTTCTTT

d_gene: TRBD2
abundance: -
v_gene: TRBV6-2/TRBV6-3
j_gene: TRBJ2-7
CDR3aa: CASSHQTSGATYEQYF
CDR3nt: TGTGCCAGCAGCCATCAGACTAGCGGGGCGACCTACGAGCAGTACTTC

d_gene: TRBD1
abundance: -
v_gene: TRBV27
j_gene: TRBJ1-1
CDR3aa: CASSFRGPESPEAFF
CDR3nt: TGTGCCAGCAGTTTTAGGGGGCCTGAGTCGCCTGAAGCTTTCTTT

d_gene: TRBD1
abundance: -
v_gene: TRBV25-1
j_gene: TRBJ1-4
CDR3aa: CASSEWTGAGEKLFF
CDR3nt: TGTGCCAGCAGTGAATGGACAGGGGCGGGTGAAAAACTGTTTTTT

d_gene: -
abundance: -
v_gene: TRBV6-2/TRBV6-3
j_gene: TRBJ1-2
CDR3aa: CASSYRSEGRANYGYTF
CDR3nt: TGTGCCAGCAGTTACCGATCAGAAGGCAGGGCTAACTATGGCTACACCTTC

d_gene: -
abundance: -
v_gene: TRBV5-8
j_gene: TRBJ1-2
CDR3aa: CASSLVSGQNYGYTF
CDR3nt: TGTGCCAGCAGCTTGGTGTCAGGACAGAACTATGGCTACACCTTC

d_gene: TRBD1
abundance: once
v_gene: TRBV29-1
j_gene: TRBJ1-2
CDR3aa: CSVSGTGNGYTF
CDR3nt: TGCAGCGTTTCCGGGACAGGGAATGGCTACACCTTC

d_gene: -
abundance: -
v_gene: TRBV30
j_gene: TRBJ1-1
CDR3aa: CAWRSGVLNTEAFF
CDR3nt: TGTGCCTGGAGGTCAGGGGTATTGAACACTGAAGCTTTCTTT

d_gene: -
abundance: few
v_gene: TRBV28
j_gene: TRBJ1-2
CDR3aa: CASRFPPTGKDYGYTF
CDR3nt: TGTGCCAGCAGGTTCCCCCCTACAGGGAAAGACTATGGCTACACCTTC

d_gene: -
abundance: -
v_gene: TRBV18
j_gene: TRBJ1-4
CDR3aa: CASSPRGGSEKLFF
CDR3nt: TGTGCCAGCTCACCCAGAGGGGGTAGCGAAAAACTGTTTTTT

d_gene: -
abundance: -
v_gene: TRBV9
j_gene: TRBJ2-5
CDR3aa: CASSRPTQGRETQYF
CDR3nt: TGTGCCAGCAGCAGGCCCACTCAGGGTCGGGAGACCCAGTACTTC

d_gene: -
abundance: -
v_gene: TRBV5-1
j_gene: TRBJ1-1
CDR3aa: CASSASDMNTEAFF
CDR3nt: TGCGCCAGCAGCGCTAGCGACATGAACACTGAAGCTTTCTTT

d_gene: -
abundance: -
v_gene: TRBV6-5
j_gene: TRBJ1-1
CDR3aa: CASRYLGQENTEAFF
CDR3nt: TGTGCCAGCAGATACCTGGGACAAGAGAACACTGAAGCTTTCTTT